This T cell receptor beta chain stems from a study of T cell responses to AZD1222 COVID-19 vaccine. TCRdb's table, derived via immunoSEQ multiplex PCR, lists solely in-frame clones and lacks some. The data hold around 80,000 clones, with 92% observed a single time. The receptor was isolated from an adult who received the AZD1222 COVID-19 vaccine. Sequences were derived from peripheral blood, sampled 28 days after the second AZD1222 dose.

The CDR3 sequence: CAWDEGAYGYTF. Written as DNA, the CDR3 is TGTGCCTGGGATGAGGGGGCCTATGGCTACACCTTC. The chain joins TRBV30 to TRBJ1-2; 7 bases fit TRBD1. Germline trimming cut 5 bases from V and 4 bases from J; bases unmatched to any gene: 4. Germline V gives CDR1 GTSNPN, CDR2 SVGIG (reference sequence). This CDR3 has 12 residues.